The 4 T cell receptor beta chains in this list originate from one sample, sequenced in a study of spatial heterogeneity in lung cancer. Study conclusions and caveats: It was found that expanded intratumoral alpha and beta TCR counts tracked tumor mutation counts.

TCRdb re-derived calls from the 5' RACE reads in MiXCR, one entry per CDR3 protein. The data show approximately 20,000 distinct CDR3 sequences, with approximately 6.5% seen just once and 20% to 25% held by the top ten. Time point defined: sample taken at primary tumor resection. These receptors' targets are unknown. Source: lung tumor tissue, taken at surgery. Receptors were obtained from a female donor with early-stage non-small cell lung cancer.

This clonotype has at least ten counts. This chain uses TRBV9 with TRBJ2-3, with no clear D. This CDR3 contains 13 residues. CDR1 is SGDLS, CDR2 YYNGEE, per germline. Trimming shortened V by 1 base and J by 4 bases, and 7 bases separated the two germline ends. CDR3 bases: TGTGCCAGCAGCGTATGGAGCGCAGATACGCAGTATTTT. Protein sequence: CASSVWSADTQYF.

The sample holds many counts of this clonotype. CDR3 protein: CASSLDFATNEKLFF. The CDR3 DNA sequence: TGCGCCAGCAGCTTGGACTTTGCAACTAATGAAAAACTGTTTTTT. V gene TRBV5-1 combines with J gene TRBJ1-4; D is uncertain. CDR1 is SGHRS, CDR2 YFSETQ, per germline. V was shortened by 0 bases and J by 0 bases, with 6 bases between the two germline ends. There are 15 residues in the CDR3.

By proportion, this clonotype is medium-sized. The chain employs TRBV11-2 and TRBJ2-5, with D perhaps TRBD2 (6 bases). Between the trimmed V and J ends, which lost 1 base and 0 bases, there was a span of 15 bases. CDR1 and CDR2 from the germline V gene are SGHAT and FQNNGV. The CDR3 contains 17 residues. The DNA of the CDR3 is TGTGCCAGCAGCTTAGGTGTGCGGGGCTCGTACCAAGAGACCCAGTACTTC. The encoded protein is CASSLGVRGSYQETQYF.

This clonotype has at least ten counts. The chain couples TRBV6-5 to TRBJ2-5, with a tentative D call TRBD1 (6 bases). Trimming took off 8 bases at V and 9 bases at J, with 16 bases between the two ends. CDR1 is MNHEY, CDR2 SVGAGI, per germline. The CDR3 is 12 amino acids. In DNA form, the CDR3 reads TGTGCCAGCCGAGAGGGGGTCGGGGCCCAGTACTTC. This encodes CASREGVGAQYF.